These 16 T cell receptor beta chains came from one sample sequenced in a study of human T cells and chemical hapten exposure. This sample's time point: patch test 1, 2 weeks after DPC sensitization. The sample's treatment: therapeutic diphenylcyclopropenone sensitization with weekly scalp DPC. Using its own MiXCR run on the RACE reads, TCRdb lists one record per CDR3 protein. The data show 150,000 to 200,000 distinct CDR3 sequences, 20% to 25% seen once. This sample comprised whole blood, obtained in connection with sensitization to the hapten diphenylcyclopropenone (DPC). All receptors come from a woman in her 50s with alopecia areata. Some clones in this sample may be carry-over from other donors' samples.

The CDR3 nucleotides read TGCAGTGCTAGCGGGAGTCGGGTGGAGCAGTTCTTC. Amino acid sequence: CSASGSRVEQFF. The chain joins TRBV20-1 to TRBJ2-1, with D tentatively TRBD2 (6 bases). Germline V gene data show CDR1 as DFQATT and CDR2 as SNEGSKA (reference sequence). The ends were cut back, 3 bases at V and 10 bases at J, with 13 bases in the middle. The CDR3 totals 12 residues.

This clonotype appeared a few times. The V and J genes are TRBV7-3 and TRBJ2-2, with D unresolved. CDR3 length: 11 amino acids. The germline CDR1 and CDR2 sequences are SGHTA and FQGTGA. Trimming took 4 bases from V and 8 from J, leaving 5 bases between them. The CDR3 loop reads CASSSGGELFF. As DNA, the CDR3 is TGTGCCAGCAGCTCCGGAGGGGAGCTGTTTTTT.

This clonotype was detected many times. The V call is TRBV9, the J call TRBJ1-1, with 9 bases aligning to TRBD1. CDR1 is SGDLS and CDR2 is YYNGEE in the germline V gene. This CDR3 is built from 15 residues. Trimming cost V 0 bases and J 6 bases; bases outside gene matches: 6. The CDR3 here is CASSVVGQGNAEAFF. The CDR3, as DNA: TGTGCCAGCAGCGTAGTGGGACAGGGTAACGCTGAAGCTTTCTTT.

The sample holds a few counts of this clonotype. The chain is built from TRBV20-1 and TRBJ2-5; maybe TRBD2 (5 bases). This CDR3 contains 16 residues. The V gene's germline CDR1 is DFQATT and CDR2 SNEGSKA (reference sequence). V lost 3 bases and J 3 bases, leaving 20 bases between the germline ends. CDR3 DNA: TGCAGTGCTAGCCCCACCCAACTAGTTACCAAAGAGACCCAGTACTTC. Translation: CSASPTQLVTKETQYF.

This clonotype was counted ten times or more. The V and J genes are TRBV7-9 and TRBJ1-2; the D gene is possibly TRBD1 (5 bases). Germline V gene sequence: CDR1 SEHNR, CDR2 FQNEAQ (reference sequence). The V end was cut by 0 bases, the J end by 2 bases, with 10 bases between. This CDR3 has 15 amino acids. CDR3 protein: CASSLAGGTNYGYTF. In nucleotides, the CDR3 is TGTGCCAGCAGCTTAGCCGGTGGGACCAACTATGGCTACACCTTC.

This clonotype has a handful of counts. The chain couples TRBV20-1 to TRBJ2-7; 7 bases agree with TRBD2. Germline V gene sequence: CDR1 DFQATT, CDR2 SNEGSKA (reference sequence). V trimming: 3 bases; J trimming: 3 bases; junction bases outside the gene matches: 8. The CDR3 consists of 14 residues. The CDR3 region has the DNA TGCAGTGCTAGGGGGGGGGAAAGAGTCTACGAGCAGTACTTC. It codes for CSARGGERVYEQYF.

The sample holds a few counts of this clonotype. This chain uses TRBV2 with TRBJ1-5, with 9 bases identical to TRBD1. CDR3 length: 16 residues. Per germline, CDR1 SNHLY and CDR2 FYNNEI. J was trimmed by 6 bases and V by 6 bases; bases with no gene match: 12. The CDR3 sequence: CASSRDRDPSRQPQHF. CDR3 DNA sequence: TGTGCCAGCAGCCGGGACAGGGACCCTTCCCGTCAGCCCCAGCATTTT.

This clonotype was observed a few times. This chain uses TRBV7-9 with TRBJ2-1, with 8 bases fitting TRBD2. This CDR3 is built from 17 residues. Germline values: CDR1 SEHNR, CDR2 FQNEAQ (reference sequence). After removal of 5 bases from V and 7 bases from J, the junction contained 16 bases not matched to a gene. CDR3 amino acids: CASSPHRGREAPNEQFF. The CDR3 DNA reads TGTGCCAGCAGCCCCCACCGGGGGCGGGAGGCACCGAATGAGCAGTTCTTC. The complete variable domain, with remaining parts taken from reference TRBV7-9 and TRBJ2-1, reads DTGVSQNPRHKITKRGQNVTFRCDPISEHNRLYWYRQTLGQGPEFLTYFQNEAQLEKSRLLSDRFSAERPKGSFSTLEIQRTEQGDSAMYLCASSPHRGREAPNEQFFGPGTRLTVL.

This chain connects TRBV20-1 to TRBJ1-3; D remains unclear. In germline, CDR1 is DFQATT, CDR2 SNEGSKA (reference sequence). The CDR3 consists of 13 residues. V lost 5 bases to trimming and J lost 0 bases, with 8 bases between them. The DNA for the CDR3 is TGCAGTGCTTCAGGCCCCTCTGGAAACACCATATATTTT. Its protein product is CSASGPSGNTIYF.

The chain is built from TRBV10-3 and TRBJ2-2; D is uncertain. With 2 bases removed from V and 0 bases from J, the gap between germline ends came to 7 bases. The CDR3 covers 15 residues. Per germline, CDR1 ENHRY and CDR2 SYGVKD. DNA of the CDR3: TGTGCCATCAGTGAGGTGTCGACGAACACCGGGGAGCTGTTTTTT. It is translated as CAISEVSTNTGELFF.

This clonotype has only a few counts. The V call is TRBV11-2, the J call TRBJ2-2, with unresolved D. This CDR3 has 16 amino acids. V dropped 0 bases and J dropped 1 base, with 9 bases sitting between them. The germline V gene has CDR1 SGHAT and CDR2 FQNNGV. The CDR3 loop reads CASSLDSQKNTGELFF. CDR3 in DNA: TGTGCCAGCAGCTTAGATAGCCAGAAGAACACCGGGGAGCTGTTTTTT.

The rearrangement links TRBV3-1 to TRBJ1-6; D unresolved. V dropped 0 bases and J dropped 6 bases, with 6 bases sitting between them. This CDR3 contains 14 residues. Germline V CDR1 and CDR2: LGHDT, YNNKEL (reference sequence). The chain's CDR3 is CASSQEGRNSPLHF. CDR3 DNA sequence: TGTGCCAGCAGCCAAGAAGGACGTAATTCACCCCTCCACTTT.

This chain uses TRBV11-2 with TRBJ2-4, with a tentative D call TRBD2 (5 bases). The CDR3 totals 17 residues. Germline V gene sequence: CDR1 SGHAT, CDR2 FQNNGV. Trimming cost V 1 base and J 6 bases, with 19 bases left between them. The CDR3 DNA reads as TGTGCCAGCAGCTTAGTCCCGGGCGGGCCAACTCGAAACATTCAGTACTTC. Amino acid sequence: CASSLVPGGPTRNIQYF.

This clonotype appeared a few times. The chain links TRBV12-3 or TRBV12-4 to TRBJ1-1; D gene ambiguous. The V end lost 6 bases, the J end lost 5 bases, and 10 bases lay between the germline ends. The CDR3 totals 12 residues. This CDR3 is CASSPLGTEAFF. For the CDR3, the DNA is TGTGCCAGCAGCCCTCTAGGGACTGAAGCTTTCTTT.

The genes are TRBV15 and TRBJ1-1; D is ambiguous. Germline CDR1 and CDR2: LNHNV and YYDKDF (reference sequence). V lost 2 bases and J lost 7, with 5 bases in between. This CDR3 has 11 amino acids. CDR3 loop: CATSRKGEAFF. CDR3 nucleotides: TGTGCCACCAGCAGAAAGGGTGAAGCTTTCTTT.

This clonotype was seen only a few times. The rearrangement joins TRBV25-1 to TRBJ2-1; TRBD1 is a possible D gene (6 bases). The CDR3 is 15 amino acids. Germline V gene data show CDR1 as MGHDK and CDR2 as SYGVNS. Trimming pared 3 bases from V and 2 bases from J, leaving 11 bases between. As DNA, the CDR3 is TGTGCCAGCAGTGACCAGACAGGCCCCTACAATGAGCAGTTCTTC. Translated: CASSDQTGPYNEQFF.